A single sample is the source of the 16 T cell receptor beta chains below, sequenced in a study of T-cell memory formation after mild COVID-19. TCRdb fed the 5' RACE reads into MiXCR, producing one record per CDR3 protein. The sample has hundreds of thousands of distinct CDR3 sequences, 15% to 20% seen once; the top ten hold about a fifth. The sample taken for sequencing was PBMCs or a T cell subset sorted from them (not recorded which). The receptors were gathered from a man aged 18 to 29 who had mild COVID-19 (a few samples of this study predate the infection). Cell type and time point are not known.

This clonotype was picked up many times. The chain couples TRBV6-5 to TRBJ1-1, with a tentative D call TRBD1 (5 bases). The germline CDR1 and CDR2 sequences are MNHEY and SVGAGI. The CDR3 loop spans 16 amino acids. V was shortened by 6 bases and J by 3 bases, with 20 bases between the two germline ends. Here the CDR3 DNA reads TGTGCCAGCAGCCCCGGGGGAGGGTGGTGGGACACTGAAGCTTTCTTT. This gives the protein CASSPGGGWWDTEAFF.

There are many counts of this clonotype. This chain uses TRBV12-3 or TRBV12-4 with TRBJ1-5; maybe TRBD1 (5 bases). With 6 bases removed from V and 6 bases from J, the gap between germline ends came to 12 bases. This CDR3 has 13 residues. The CDR3 DNA reads as TGTGCCAGCAGCCAGGGAGAAGGTCAGCCCCAGCATTTT. It encodes CASSQGEGQPQHF.

This clonotype was observed a few times. The CDR3 loop is CASSLGPRQGGNTEAFF. The CDR3 DNA is TGCGCCAGCAGCTTGGGGCCTCGACAGGGAGGGAACACTGAAGCTTTCTTT. The rearrangement joins TRBV5-1 to TRBJ1-1; 7 bases fit TRBD1. Losses at the gene ends were 0 bases for V and 1 base for J; bases not matched to a gene: 9. The germline V gene encodes CDR1 SGHRS and CDR2 YFSETQ. The CDR3 runs to 17 residues.

The CDR3 loop reads CASSGGASSYEQYF. CDR3 nucleotide sequence: TGTGCCAGCAGCGGGGGGGCTAGCTCCTACGAGCAGTACTTC. This sequence joins TRBV7-6 and TRBJ2-7, with D perhaps TRBD2 (7 bases). The ends were cut back, 5 bases at V and 0 bases at J, with 11 bases in the middle. The CDR3 totals 14 residues. Germline V lookup: CDR1 SGHVS, CDR2 FNYEAQ.

This clonotype showed up just once. The rearrangement links TRBV25-1 to TRBJ1-5, with TRBD1 matching over 11 bases. Germline CDR1 MGHDK, CDR2 SYGVNS. The CDR3 sequence is 14 residues long. After removal of 10 bases from V and 2 bases from J, the junction contained 4 bases not matched to a gene. The CDR3 region has the DNA TGTGCCACCGGGACAGGGGGAGGCAATCAGCCCCAGCATTTT. Its translation: CATGTGGGNQPQHF. Combining the CDR3 with reference TRBV25-1 and TRBJ1-5 gives the whole variable domain EADIYQTPRYLVIGTGKKITLECSQTMGHDKMYWYQQDPGMELHLIHYSYGVNSTEKGDLSSESTVSRIRTEHFPLTLESARPSHTSQYLCATGTGGGNQPQHFGDGTRLSIL.

There are many counts of this clonotype. The chain combines TRBV4-1 with TRBJ1-1; D gene unclear. V gave up 3 bases and J gave up 7 bases, with 6 bases separating them. The CDR3 length is 11 residues. Germline CDR1 and CDR2: MGHRA and YSYEKL. CDR3 in DNA: TGCGCCAGCAGCCACGCTCGTGAAGCTTTCTTT. Translated, it gives CASSHAREAFF.

This clonotype was seen ten or more times. The CDR3 nucleotides are TGTGCCAGCAGCATAACACTAGGCTCCTACAATGAGCAGTTCTTC. This codes for CASSITLGSYNEQFF. V and J are TRBV7-2 and TRBJ2-1; D might be TRBD2 (5 bases). Germline V gene data show CDR1 as SGHTA and CDR2 as FQGNSA. The V end was cut by 5 bases, the J end by 0 bases, with 11 bases between. The CDR3 extends over 15 amino acids. Drawing the rest from reference TRBV7-2 and TRBJ2-1, the complete variable domain is GAGVSQSPSNKVTEKGKDVELRCDPISGHTALYWYRQSLGQGLEFLIYFQGNSAPDKSGLPSDRFSAERTGGSVSTLTIQRTQQEDSAVYLCASSITLGSYNEQFFGPGTRLTVL.

This rearrangement joins TRBV9 to TRBJ1-5, with 10 nucleotides matching TRBD1. V trimming: 3 bases; J trimming: 5 bases; junction bases outside the gene matches: 2. In germline, CDR1 is SGDLS, CDR2 YYNGEE. CDR3 size: 14 residues. The CDR3 loop reads CASSAGTGDQPQHF. CDR3 DNA: TGTGCCAGCAGCGCAGGGACAGGGGATCAGCCCCAGCATTTT.

This clonotype appeared a few times. This chain uses TRBV5-5 with TRBJ2-3; 8 nucleotides match TRBD2. Unmatched junction bases numbered 13, after V lost 4 bases and J lost 0 bases. The CDR3 totals 18 residues. In germline, CDR1 is SGHKS, CDR2 YYEKEE (reference sequence). The CDR3 sequence: CASSLLAGGLSSTDTQYF. Here the CDR3 DNA reads TGTGCCAGCAGCCTATTGGCGGGGGGCCTATCTAGCACAGATACGCAGTATTTT.

This clonotype has more than one count but fewer than ten. The V gene is TRBV20-1, the J gene TRBJ2-7; 12 nucleotides agree with TRBD2. CDR3 length equals 16 residues. Looked up from germline, CDR1 is DFQATT and CDR2 is SNEGSKA (reference sequence). This CDR3 reads CSALRGTSGPYYEQYF. The CDR3 coding sequence is TGCAGCGCCCTTAGGGGGACTAGCGGGCCTTACTACGAGCAGTACTTC.

The chain carries TRBV29-1 and TRBJ1-5; perhaps TRBD1 as D (5 bases). Germline assignment: CDR1 SQVTM and CDR2 ANQGSEA. There are 13 residues in the CDR3. With 4 bases removed from V and 7 bases from J, the gap between germline ends came to 14 bases. The chain's CDR3 is CSVAAGPGQPQHF. In DNA, the CDR3 is TGCAGCGTTGCTGCGGGGCCGGGGCAGCCCCAGCATTTT.

The chain combines TRBV11-2 with TRBJ2-3, with 10 bases identical to TRBD2. V lost 2 bases and J lost 1; bases outside the gene matches: 12. The CDR3 runs 19 residues. Looked up from germline, CDR1 is SGHAT and CDR2 is FQNNGV. The CDR3 nucleotides are TGTGCCAGCAGCTTATGGGGACGCCCTAGCGGGGGTCGCACAGATACGCAGTATTTT. Residues: CASSLWGRPSGGRTDTQYF. The full variable domain, rest sourced from reference TRBV11-2 and TRBJ2-3, is EAGVAQSPRYKIIEKRQSVAFWCNPISGHATLYWYQQILGQGPKLLIQFQNNGVVDDSQLPKDRFSAERLKGVDSTLKIQPAKLEDSAVYLCASSLWGRPSGGRTDTQYFGPGTRLTVL.

This clonotype has a single count. The chain recombines TRBV6-1 with TRBJ2-7, with D possibly matching TRBD2 (6 bases). The CDR3 sequence is 14 residues long. Trimming shortened V by 8 bases and J by 3 bases, and 17 bases separated the two germline ends. Per the germline V gene, CDR1 is MNHNS and CDR2 is SASEGT. The CDR3 loop is CASRRSSDHYEQYF. CDR3 coding DNA: TGTGCCAGCCGTCGTTCTAGCGACCACTACGAGCAGTACTTC.

This clonotype came up a few times. V usage is TRBV20-1 and J usage is TRBJ1-2; unclear D gene. The CDR3 totals 10 residues. The germline CDR1 and CDR2 sequences are DFQATT and SNEGSKA (reference sequence). Trimming took off 6 bases at V and 5 bases at J, with 7 bases between the two ends. For the CDR3, the DNA is TGCAGTGCGGTGGAGTATGGCTACACCTTC. This codes for CSAVEYGYTF.

This chain connects TRBV2 to TRBJ2-2, with 8 bases that match TRBD1. J lost 0 bases, V lost 4 bases, and 7 bases had no gene match. The germline gives CDR1 SNHLY, CDR2 FYNNEI. This CDR3 is built from 17 residues. CDR3 residues: CASSVLTGAANTGELFF. The CDR3 region has the DNA TGTGCCAGCAGTGTATTGACAGGGGCCGCGAACACCGGGGAGCTGTTTTTT.

The gene calls are TRBV6-1 and TRBJ1-5, with 8 bases aligning to TRBD1. CDR1 is MNHNS and CDR2 is SASEGT in the germline V gene. V shed 7 bases, J shed 0 bases, and the junction held 2 bases outside the gene matches. CDR3 length: 14 residues. The CDR3: CASNQGASNQPQHF. The CDR3 DNA reads as TGTGCCAGCAACCAGGGGGCTAGCAATCAGCCCCAGCATTTT.